This is a list of T cell receptor beta chains from one sample in a study of cytotoxic CD8 clonotypes in ibrutinib-treated CLL. TCRdb keeps only in-frame clones here, not all; method: immunoSEQ multiplex PCR. The data show 50,000 to 65,000 clones, approximately 62% seen once. The sample in question was PBMCs, obtained after 12 months of ibrutinib treatment. These receptors originate from a human donor with chronic lymphocytic leukemia. CDR3s include the opening cysteine and the closing phenylalanine or tryptophan. A D gene is named only where the DNA matches it firmly. Not every row has a clone size; where given, it reads once, few, many or a size class.

d_gene: TRBD2; len: 16; v_gene: TRBV15; abundance: -; j_gene: TRBJ2-5; CDR3nt: TGTGCCACCAGCAGAGGGACTAGCGGCCTACAAGAGACCCAGTACTTC; CDR3aa: CATSRGTSGLQETQYF
d_gene: -; len: 13; v_gene: TRBV6-6; abundance: few; j_gene: TRBJ2-3; CDR3nt: TGTGCCACCATGGGCGCGGGCACAGATACGCAGTATTTT; CDR3aa: CATMGAGTDTQYF
d_gene: -; len: 15; v_gene: TRBV7-2; abundance: many; j_gene: TRBJ2-2; CDR3nt: TGTGCCAGCAGCTTTGGGAGAGGGTCGCTCGGGGAGCTGTTTTTT; CDR3aa: CASSFGRGSLGELFF
d_gene: -; len: 15; v_gene: TRBV5-2; abundance: -; j_gene: TRBJ2-1; CDR3nt: TGTGCCAGCAGCATTACAGGGGGCAGGGACAATGAGCAGTTCTTC; CDR3aa: CASSITGGRDNEQFF
d_gene: -; len: 11; v_gene: TRBV7-9; abundance: -; j_gene: TRBJ2-5; CDR3nt: TGTGCCAGCAGCTGGAAAGAGACCCAGTACTTC; CDR3aa: CASSWKETQYF
d_gene: -; len: 9; v_gene: TRBV6-1; abundance: -; j_gene: TRBJ1-2; CDR3nt: TGTGCCAGTTCAAAAGGCTACACCTTC; CDR3aa: CASSKGYTF
d_gene: -; len: 14; v_gene: TRBV5-1; abundance: once; j_gene: TRBJ2-7; CDR3nt: TGCGCCAGCAGCCTGCGGGGGCAGTACTACGAGCAGTACTTC; CDR3aa: CASSLRGQYYEQYF
d_gene: -; len: 12; v_gene: TRBV10-3; abundance: few; j_gene: TRBJ1-2; CDR3nt: TGTGCCATCACCGACCAGGACGAGGGCTACACCTTC; CDR3aa: CAITDQDEGYTF
d_gene: -; len: 19; v_gene: TRBV6-1; abundance: -; j_gene: TRBJ1-5; CDR3nt: TGTGCCAGCAGTGCTTTCGTGTTTGCTGAGAAATTAGGATATCAGCCCCAGCATTTT; CDR3aa: CASSAFVFAEKLGYQPQHF
d_gene: -; len: 16; v_gene: TRBV10-3; abundance: many; j_gene: TRBJ1-5; CDR3nt: TGTGCCATCAGTGAGTCGACCAGGGTGTATGGTCAGCCCCAGCATTTT; CDR3aa: CAISESTRVYGQPQHF
d_gene: -; len: 16; v_gene: TRBV19; abundance: -; j_gene: TRBJ1-4; CDR3nt: TGTGCCAGTAGTATAGTAGGACCCGCCGCTAATGAAAAACTGTTTTTT; CDR3aa: CASSIVGPAANEKLFF
d_gene: -; len: 15; v_gene: TRBV9; abundance: -; j_gene: TRBJ1-5; CDR3nt: TGTGCCAGCACCCCGGGGGCGGCCGGCAATCAGCCCCAGCATTTT; CDR3aa: CASTPGAAGNQPQHF
d_gene: -; len: 16; v_gene: TRBV7-2; abundance: -; j_gene: TRBJ2-2; CDR3nt: TGTGCCAGCAGCCAAAGTCTCGGGCCTATCACCGGGGAGCTGTTTTTT; CDR3aa: CASSQSLGPITGELFF
d_gene: -; len: 13; v_gene: TRBV7-9; abundance: -; j_gene: TRBJ2-1; CDR3nt: TGTGCCAGCAGCCTCCCGGGTACCGCTCGGCAGTTCTTC; CDR3aa: CASSLPGTARQFF
d_gene: TRBD2; len: 15; v_gene: TRBV5-1; abundance: many; j_gene: TRBJ2-7; CDR3nt: TGCGCCAGCCCCGACGTGACGGGAGGATCCTACGAGCAGTACTTC; CDR3aa: CASPDVTGGSYEQYF
d_gene: TRBD2; len: 17; v_gene: TRBV18; abundance: -; j_gene: TRBJ2-3; CDR3nt: TGTGCCAGCTCACCGGTAGCGGGGGGCGCCCCCACAGATACGCAGTATTTT; CDR3aa: CASSPVAGGAPTDTQYF
d_gene: -; len: 14; v_gene: TRBV7-6; abundance: -; j_gene: TRBJ2-3; CDR3nt: TGTGCCAGCAGCTTAGGGGGGAGCCCAGATACGCAGTATTTT; CDR3aa: CASSLGGSPDTQYF
d_gene: -; len: 13; v_gene: TRBV5-1; abundance: few; j_gene: TRBJ2-7; CDR3nt: TGCGCCAGCAGTCTGTGGGAAGCCTACGAGCAGTACTTC; CDR3aa: CASSLWEAYEQYF
d_gene: TRBD1; len: 15; v_gene: TRBV7-9; abundance: many; j_gene: TRBJ1-4; CDR3nt: TGTGCCAGCAGCTTAGCCCCGACAGGGGCGGAAAAACTGTTTTTT; CDR3aa: CASSLAPTGAEKLFF
d_gene: -; len: 15; v_gene: TRBV14; abundance: -; j_gene: TRBJ1-3; CDR3nt: TGTGCCAGCAGCCAAGTGAGAGGCGCTGGAAACACCATATATTTT; CDR3aa: CASSQVRGAGNTIYF
d_gene: TRBD2; len: 15; v_gene: TRBV27; abundance: -; j_gene: TRBJ2-1; CDR3nt: TGTGCCAGCAGTCCAGGCGGGAGGCCAGGGGAGGAGCAGTTCTTC; CDR3aa: CASSPGGRPGEEQFF
d_gene: -; len: 13; v_gene: TRBV9; abundance: -; j_gene: TRBJ1-2; CDR3nt: TGTGCCAGCAGCGACGGGACTTCCTATGGCTACACCTTC; CDR3aa: CASSDGTSYGYTF
d_gene: -; len: 14; v_gene: TRBV19; abundance: few; j_gene: TRBJ1-1; CDR3nt: TGTGCCAGTAGTATCGGGAACATGAACACTGAAGCTTTCTTT; CDR3aa: CASSIGNMNTEAFF
d_gene: -; len: 11; v_gene: TRBV10-3; abundance: -; j_gene: TRBJ1-1; CDR3nt: TGTGCCATCAGTCGGCGGGGTGAAGCTTTCTTT; CDR3aa: CAISRRGEAFF
d_gene: -; len: 11; v_gene: TRBV6-1; abundance: medium-sized; j_gene: TRBJ1-1; CDR3nt: TGTGCCAGCAGGGAAGCTGGTGAAGCTTTCTTT; CDR3aa: CASREAGEAFF
d_gene: -; len: 14; v_gene: TRBV15; abundance: -; j_gene: TRBJ1-1; CDR3nt: TGTGCCACCAGCAGAGATGGGTCGAACACTGAAGCTTTCTTT; CDR3aa: CATSRDGSNTEAFF
d_gene: -; len: 14; v_gene: TRBV6-5; abundance: once; j_gene: TRBJ1-1; CDR3nt: TGTGCCAGCAGTTGGGGTTCAGGGGTTACTGAAGCTTTCTTT; CDR3aa: CASSWGSGVTEAFF
d_gene: TRBD2; len: 14; v_gene: TRBV28; abundance: large; j_gene: TRBJ2-7; CDR3nt: TGTGCCAGCAGTTTCGCGGGAGCGGGCTACGAGCAGTACTTC; CDR3aa: CASSFAGAGYEQYF
d_gene: -; len: 13; v_gene: TRBV7-9; abundance: -; j_gene: TRBJ2-5; CDR3nt: TGTGCCAGCAGCTCGACAGGTCAAGAGACCCAGTACTTC; CDR3aa: CASSSTGQETQYF
d_gene: -; len: 12; v_gene: TRBV18; abundance: few; j_gene: TRBJ2-7; CDR3nt: TGTGCCAGCTCCCCCGGTTCCTACGAGCAGTACTTC; CDR3aa: CASSPGSYEQYF
d_gene: -; len: 16; v_gene: TRBV7-6; abundance: many; j_gene: TRBJ1-6; CDR3nt: TGTGCCAGCAGCTTAGCCCAGGCAGGGATAGAATCACCCCTCCACTTT; CDR3aa: CASSLAQAGIESPLHF
d_gene: -; len: 12; v_gene: TRBV29-1; abundance: -; j_gene: TRBJ1-1; CDR3nt: TGCAGCGTACGCAGGGAAGGCACTGAAGCTTTCTTT; CDR3aa: CSVRREGTEAFF
d_gene: -; len: 15; v_gene: TRBV15; abundance: -; j_gene: TRBJ1-5; CDR3nt: TGTGCCACCAGCATAGCGGTGGGTTTCCGGGAGCCCCAGCATTTT; CDR3aa: CATSIAVGFREPQHF
d_gene: -; len: 13; v_gene: TRBV28; abundance: few; j_gene: TRBJ1-5; CDR3nt: TGTGCCAGCACCGCCGGATGGGGGCAGCCCCAGCATTTT; CDR3aa: CASTAGWGQPQHF
d_gene: TRBD1; len: 15; v_gene: TRBV6-1; abundance: -; j_gene: TRBJ2-2; CDR3nt: TGTGCCAGCAGTGCGAGGACAGGGGTAACCGGGGAGCTGTTTTTT; CDR3aa: CASSARTGVTGELFF
d_gene: -; len: 13; v_gene: TRBV10-3; abundance: -; j_gene: TRBJ1-1; CDR3nt: TGTGCCATCAGTCCGGCCACTTTCACTGAAGCTTTCTTT; CDR3aa: CAISPATFTEAFF